This T cell receptor beta chain was found in a study of T cell clonality in common variable immunodeficiency. General study points: What drives increased CVID clonality needs T cell subpopulation sequencing.

Method: immunoSEQ multiplex PCR; TCRdb's copy keeps in-frame clones and lacks some. The sample counts 50,000 to 65,000 clones, none seen once; the ten largest own roughly 1.6%. The CDR3 sequence is 14 residues long. Germline loops: CDR1 LNHDA, CDR2 SQIVND (reference sequence). V lost 5 bases and J lost 2, with 10 bases in between. Heparinized whole blood, 5 to 8 ml, came from each donor. This clone has ten or more counts. What it recognizes is unknown. The read falls 3 residues short of the CDR3 end, and the missing part is taken from the germline J gene. The chain combines TRBV19 with TRBJ2-1, with unresolved D. The source is a person between 18 and 70 years old in good health. The sequenced sample consisted of peripheral blood mononuclear cells. The sequenced CDR3 bases are TGTGCCAGTAGTCGCCGCAGTCCCTACAATGAG. Amino acid sequence: CASSRRSPYNE. The CDR3 as a whole reads CASSRRSPYNEQFF.